The 24 T cell receptor beta chains presented below share a single source sample, sequenced in a study of T cell clones after liver transplantation. Generated by immunoSEQ multiplex PCR, the TCRdb table keeps only in-frame clones and is missing some. The table lists approximately 68,000 clones, 80% of them singletons. The material was CD4+ T cells from blood, obtained before liver transplant. The receptor source for this set is a human donor who received a liver transplant.

The CDR3 spells CASSLGIRDYPYEQYF. CDR3 coding DNA: TGTGCCAGCAGCTTAGGGATCCGGGACTACCCCTACGAGCAGTACTTC. This chain links TRBV7-2 with TRBJ2-7, with 7 bases aligning to TRBD2. The germline gives CDR1 SGHTA, CDR2 FQGNSA. J gave up 2 bases and V 1 base, and 8 bases lay outside the gene matches. The CDR3 is 16 amino acids.

V is TRBV19 and J is TRBJ1-1, with D possibly matching TRBD1 (5 bases). This CDR3 contains 15 residues. The V and J ends lost 7 bases and 1 base respectively, with 16 bases between them. Germline V gene lookup returns CDR1 LNHDA and CDR2 SQIVND (reference sequence). CDR3 sequence reads: CASTTRGGRNTEAFF. In DNA form, the CDR3 reads TGTGCCAGTACCACACGGGGGGGGAGGAACACTGAAGCTTTCTTT. Filled out from reference TRBV19 and TRBJ1-1, the complete variable domain reads DGGITQSPKYLFRKEGQNVTLSCEQNLNHDAMYWYRQDPGQGLRLIYYSQIVNDFQKGDIAEGYSVSREKKESFPLTVTSAQKNPTAFYLCASTTRGGRNTEAFFGQGTRLTVV.

This chain connects TRBV2 to TRBJ2-5, with 7 bases fitting TRBD2. V dropped 3 bases and J dropped 7; count of bases not matched to a gene: 8. The CDR3 is 14 residues long. Germline V gene sequence: CDR1 SNHLY, CDR2 FYNNEI. The DNA for the CDR3 is TGTGCCAGCAGTGAGGAACAGCGGGAAGGGACCCAGTACTTC. This encodes CASSEEQREGTQYF.

The V and J genes are TRBV2 and TRBJ2-2, with 10 bases matching TRBD2. CDR3 length: 15 amino acids. The germline gives CDR1 SNHLY, CDR2 FYNNEI. With V trimmed by 7 bases and J by 5 bases, 7 bases remained unmatched. The CDR3 sequence is CASKLAGERTGELFF. In DNA, the CDR3 is TGTGCCAGCAAGCTAGCGGGAGAAAGAACCGGGGAGCTGTTTTTT.

This clone was detected many times. The CDR3 here is CASRTGRESGANVLTF. CDR3 DNA: TGTGCCAGCAGAACCGGACGGGAATCTGGGGCCAACGTCCTGACTTTC. V is TRBV28 and J is TRBJ2-6; D may be TRBD2 (5 bases). CDR1 is MDHEN and CDR2 is SYDVKM in the germline V gene. Trimming left V 6 bases short and J 1 base short, with 13 bases between. The CDR3 is 16 residues long.

The chain joins TRBV7-2 to TRBJ1-2, with a tentative D call TRBD1 (6 bases). There are 14 residues in the CDR3. V dropped 5 bases and J dropped 8 bases, with 18 bases sitting between them. Germline V gives CDR1 SGHTA, CDR2 FQGNSA. The CDR3 nucleotides read TGTGCCAGCAGCCAAGGGACATGGTCTGGGGGCTACACCTTC. It translates to CASSQGTWSGGYTF.

This clone was observed a single time. The chain uses TRBV18 and TRBJ2-5; possible D gene TRBD1, 6 bases. V dropped 2 bases and J dropped 5 bases, with 9 bases sitting between them. Germline CDR1 reads KGHSH; CDR2 reads LQKENI. The CDR3 spans 13 residues. The CDR3 nucleotides read TGTGCCAGCTCACCAGGGCAGGGGGAGACCCAGTACTTC. Residues: CASSPGQGETQYF.

The J gene is TRBJ2-7, the V gene TRBV28, with D possibly being TRBD2 (5 bases). CDR1 is MDHEN, CDR2 SYDVKM, per germline. The CDR3 runs to 16 residues. V was shortened by 6 bases and J by 1 base, with 19 bases between the two germline ends. The CDR3: CASRKGRELLSYEQYF. DNA for the CDR3: TGTGCCAGCAGGAAAGGACGGGAACTTCTTTCCTACGAGCAGTACTTC.

The CDR3 nucleotides are TGTGCCATCAGTGAATCGGCCTATGAGCAGTTCTTC. Its translation: CAISESAYEQFF. J is TRBJ2-1 and V is TRBV10-3; D unclear. This CDR3 region has 12 residues. Trimming shortened V by 3 bases and J by 8 bases, and 8 bases separated the two germline ends. Germline CDR1 ENHRY, CDR2 SYGVKD.

The rearrangement links TRBV5-1 to TRBJ2-5; 7 nucleotides match TRBD1. Germline CDR1 is SGHRS and CDR2 is YFSETQ. The V and J ends lost 4 bases and 2 bases, in that order; junction bases with no gene match: 5. The CDR3 is 14 residues long. CDR3 DNA sequence: TGCGCCAGCAGCCCCTTACAGGGGCAAGAGACCCAGTACTTC. Residues: CASSPLQGQETQYF.

The CDR3 protein is CSAGQGGNGYTF. Written as DNA, the CDR3 is TGCAGCGCCGGACAGGGAGGGAATGGCTACACCTTC. The V call is TRBV29-1, the J call TRBJ1-2; 8 bases align to TRBD1. Germline V gives CDR1 SQVTM, CDR2 ANQGSEA. With V trimmed by 7 bases and J by 6 bases, 7 bases remained unmatched. CDR3 length equals 12 residues.

V and J are TRBV7-8 and TRBJ2-7; TRBD2 might be the D (6 bases). Per the germline V gene, CDR1 is SGHVS and CDR2 is FQNEAQ. V was trimmed by 6 bases and J by 1 base, leaving 13 bases between them. The CDR3 has 14 residues. The CDR3 nucleotides are TGTGCCAGCAGGCTCGGGGGAGGTTCCTACGAGCAGTACTTC. It translates to CASRLGGGSYEQYF.

V is TRBV7-2 and J is TRBJ2-2; 9 nucleotides line up with TRBD2. The CDR3 runs 17 residues. CDR1 is SGHTA, CDR2 FQGNSA, per germline. J lost 4 bases, V lost 5 bases, and 11 bases had no gene match. The CDR3 protein is CASSIDTAGGATGELFF. CDR3 coding DNA: TGTGCCAGCAGCATAGATACAGCGGGGGGTGCCACCGGGGAGCTGTTTTTT.

This clone was counted once. The J gene is TRBJ2-3, the V gene TRBV9; 7 nucleotides match TRBD2. J lost 5 bases, V lost 0 bases, and 9 bases had no gene match. The CDR3 is made up of 16 amino acids. Germline V CDR1 and CDR2: SGDLS, YYNGEE. CDR3 amino acids: CASSVVDGRKGDTQYF. The CDR3 DNA follows: TGTGCCAGCAGCGTAGTAGACGGGAGGAAAGGAGATACGCAGTATTTT.

This sequence joins TRBV9 and TRBJ1-3, with a weak D call TRBD1 (5 bases). CDR1 SGDLS and CDR2 YYNGEE come from the germline V gene. V was pared by 0 bases and J by 2 bases, with 6 bases between. CDR3 size: 14 residues. As DNA, the CDR3 is TGTGCCAGCAGCGTAGCCAGGGCTGGAAACACCATATATTTT. Translating it yields CASSVARAGNTIYF. The full variable domain, its missing parts supplied by reference TRBV9 and TRBJ1-3, is DSGVTQTPKHLITATGQRVTLRCSPRSGDLSVYWYQQSLDQGLQFLIQYYNGEERAKGNILERFSAQQFPDLHSELNLSSLELGDSALYFCASSVARAGNTIYFGEGSWLTVV.

This chain connects TRBV5-1 to TRBJ2-5; D unresolved. V lost 0 bases to trimming and J lost 1 base, with 7 bases between them. This CDR3 comprises 14 residues. CDR1 is SGHRS and CDR2 is YFSETQ in the germline V gene. CDR3 bases: TGCGCCAGCAGCTTGGGACCTTTCCAAGAGACCCAGTACTTC. This translates into CASSLGPFQETQYF.

To note about this clone: The junction departs from the called germline gene at one end, perhaps through a read error. The chain employs TRBV6-5 and TRBJ2-3; 7 positions match TRBD2. There are 14 residues in the CDR3. Germline CDR1 is MNHEY and CDR2 is SVGAGI. The CDR3 loop is CASNLRGSRDTQYF. The CDR3 nucleotides are TGTGCCAGCAATCTCCGCGGGAGCAGAGATACGCAGTATTTT.

This clone has only one observation. This chain connects TRBV6-6 to TRBJ2-7, with D uncertain. This CDR3 has 15 residues. V was shortened by 3 bases and J by 3 bases, with 15 bases between the two germline ends. Looked up from germline, CDR1 is MNHNY and CDR2 is SVGAGI (reference sequence). CDR3 loop: CASSYKTLTLYEQYF. The CDR3 DNA follows: TGTGCCAGCAGTTATAAAACTCTAACCCTCTACGAGCAGTACTTC.

The rearrangement uses TRBV28 and TRBJ2-5; D might be TRBD1 or TRBD2, each matching 6 bases. V was clipped by 3 bases and J by 5 bases, with 13 bases between them. The CDR3 is 14 amino acids. From germline, CDR1 is MDHEN and CDR2 SYDVKM. The CDR3 nucleotides are TGTGCCAGCAGTTTGCCCGGGGGCAAGGAGACCCAGTACTTC. It specifies CASSLPGGKETQYF.

This clone was found once. The chain carries TRBV19 and TRBJ2-7; 9 positions agree with TRBD1. The CDR3 runs 14 residues. The germline CDR1 and CDR2 sequences are LNHDA and SQIVND (reference sequence). V lost 7 bases, J lost 6 bases, and 10 bases stayed unmatched. Here the CDR3 DNA reads TGTGCCAGTAAGTCAGGGACAGGGTCCGCCGAGCAGTACTTC. Its translation is CASKSGTGSAEQYF.

V is TRBV5-1 and J is TRBJ2-7; unclear D gene. Germline CDR1 and CDR2: SGHRS and YFSETQ. Trimming removed 0 bases at V and 7 bases at J, with 14 bases between. This CDR3 is 14 amino acids long. CDR3 nucleotide sequence: TGCGCCAGCAGCTTGGACGGGCCCCCTTTGGAGCAGTACTTC. As protein: CASSLDGPPLEQYF.

The chain is built from TRBV9 and TRBJ2-5; TRBD2 matches at 11 bases. Germline V gene lookup returns CDR1 SGDLS and CDR2 YYNGEE. The CDR3 spans 16 residues. Trimming removed 2 bases from V and 1 base from J; junction bases left unmatched: 4. CDR3 nucleotide sequence: TGTGCCAGCAGCGTCCGAGGGACTAGCGGCCAAGAGACCCAGTACTTC. Translating gives CASSVRGTSGQETQYF.

The rearrangement uses TRBV27 and TRBJ1-3, with D tentatively TRBD1 (6 bases). V was pared by 6 bases and J by 3 bases, with 15 bases between. The length of the CDR3 is 15 residues. Germline V gives CDR1 MNHEY, CDR2 SMNVEV (reference sequence). For the CDR3, the DNA is TGTGCCAGCAGCCCCTTAGGGACAAATGGAAACACCATATATTTT. Translated: CASSPLGTNGNTIYF.

J is TRBJ2-5 and V is TRBV6-6; 8 bases fit TRBD1. Germline CDR1 is MNHNY and CDR2 is SVGAGI (reference sequence). The junction had 3 bases not matched to a gene; V was cut back by 4 bases and J by 5 bases. The CDR3 has 13 amino acids. The chain's CDR3 is CASSSTGVETQYF. The CDR3 DNA is TGTGCCAGCAGTTCGACAGGGGTCGAGACCCAGTACTTC.